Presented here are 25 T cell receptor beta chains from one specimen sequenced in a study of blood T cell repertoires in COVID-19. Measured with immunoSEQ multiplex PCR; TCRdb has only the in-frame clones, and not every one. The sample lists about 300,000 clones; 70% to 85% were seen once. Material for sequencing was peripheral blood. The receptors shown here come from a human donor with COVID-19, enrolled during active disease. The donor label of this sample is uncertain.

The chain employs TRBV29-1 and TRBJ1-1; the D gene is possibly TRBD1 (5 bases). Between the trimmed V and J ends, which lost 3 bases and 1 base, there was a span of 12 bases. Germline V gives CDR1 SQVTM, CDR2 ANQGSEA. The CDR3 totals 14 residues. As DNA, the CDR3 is TGCAGCGTTGACCCCGGGACTCCGAACACTGAAGCTTTCTTT. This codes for CSVDPGTPNTEAFF.

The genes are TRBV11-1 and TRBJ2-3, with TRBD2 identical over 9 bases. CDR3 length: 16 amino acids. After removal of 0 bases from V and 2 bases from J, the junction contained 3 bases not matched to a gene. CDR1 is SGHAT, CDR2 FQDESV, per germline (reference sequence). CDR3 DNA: TGTGCCAGCAGCTTAGCTAGCGGGAGCCCCACAGATACGCAGTATTTT. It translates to CASSLASGSPTDTQYF.

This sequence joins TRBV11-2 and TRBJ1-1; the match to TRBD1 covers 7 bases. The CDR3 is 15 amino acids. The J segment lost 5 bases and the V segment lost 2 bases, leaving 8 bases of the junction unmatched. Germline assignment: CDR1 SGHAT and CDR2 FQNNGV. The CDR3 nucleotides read TGTGCCAGCAGCTTAAGGTTCCAGGGGGTTACTGAAGCTTTCTTT. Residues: CASSLRFQGVTEAFF.

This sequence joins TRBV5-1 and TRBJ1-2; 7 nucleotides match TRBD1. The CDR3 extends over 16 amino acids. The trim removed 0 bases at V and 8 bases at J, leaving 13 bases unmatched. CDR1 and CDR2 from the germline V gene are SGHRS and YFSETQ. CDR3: CASSLAPDRVTGGYTF. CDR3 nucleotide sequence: TGCGCCAGCAGCTTGGCCCCCGACAGGGTCACCGGAGGCTACACCTTC.

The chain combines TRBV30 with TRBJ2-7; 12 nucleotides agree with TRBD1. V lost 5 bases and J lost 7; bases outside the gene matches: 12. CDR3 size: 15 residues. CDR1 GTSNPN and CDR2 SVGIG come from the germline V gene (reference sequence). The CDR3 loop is CAWVRRDRGPREQYF. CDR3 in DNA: TGTGCCTGGGTCCGCCGGGACAGGGGGCCTAGGGAGCAGTACTTC. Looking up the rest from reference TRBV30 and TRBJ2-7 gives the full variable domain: SQTIHQWPATLVQPVGSPLSLECTVEGTSNPNLYWYRQAAGRGLQLLFYSVGIGQISSEVPQNLSASRPQDRQFILSSKKLLLSDSGFYLCAWVRRDRGPREQYFGPGTRLTVT.

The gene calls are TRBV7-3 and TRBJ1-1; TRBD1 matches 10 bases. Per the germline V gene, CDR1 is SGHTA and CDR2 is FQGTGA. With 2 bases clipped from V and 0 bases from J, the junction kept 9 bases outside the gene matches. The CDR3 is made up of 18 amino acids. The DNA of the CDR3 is TGTGCCAGCAGCTTAGATCCGGGACAGGGGAGGATGAACACTGAAGCTTTCTTT. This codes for CASSLDPGQGRMNTEAFF.

The CDR3 DNA reads as TGTGCCAGCAGCTTAGGCGCAGATACGCAGTATTTT. Its translation is CASSLGADTQYF. V gene TRBV11-1 combines with J gene TRBJ2-3; D not certain. Germline-derived CDR1 and CDR2 are SGHAT and FQDESV (reference sequence). V lost 1 base to trimming and J lost 4 bases, with 3 bases between them. The CDR3 sequence is 12 residues long.

This chain's CDR3 is CASSLGTGPLTNTGELFF. In DNA form, the CDR3 reads TGCGCCAGCAGCCTCGGGACAGGGCCCCTAACGAACACCGGGGAGCTGTTTTTT. The chain combines TRBV5-1 with TRBJ2-2; 9 bases line up with TRBD1. CDR1 is SGHRS, CDR2 YFSETQ, per germline. V lost 4 bases, J lost 0 bases, and 10 bases stayed unmatched. This CDR3 region has 18 residues.

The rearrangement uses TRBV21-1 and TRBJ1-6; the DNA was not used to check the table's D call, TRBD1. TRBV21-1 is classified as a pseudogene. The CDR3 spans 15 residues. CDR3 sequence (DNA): TGTGCCAGCAGCAAAGCCCTCGGACAAAATTCACCCCTCCACTTT. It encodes CASSKALGQNSPLHF.

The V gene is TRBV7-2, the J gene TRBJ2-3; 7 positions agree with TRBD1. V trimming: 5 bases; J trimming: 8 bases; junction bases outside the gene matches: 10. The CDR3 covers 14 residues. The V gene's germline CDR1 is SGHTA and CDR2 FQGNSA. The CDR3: CASSQQGTPGTQYF. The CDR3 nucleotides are TGTGCCAGCAGCCAACAGGGGACCCCGGGTACGCAGTATTTT.

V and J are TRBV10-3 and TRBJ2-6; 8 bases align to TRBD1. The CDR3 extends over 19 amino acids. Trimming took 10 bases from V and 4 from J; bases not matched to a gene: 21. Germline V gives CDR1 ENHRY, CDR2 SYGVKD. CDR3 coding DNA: TGTGCCACTCATGGGCGGACAGGGATTCTGGGTTCAGGGGCCAACGTCCTGACTTTC. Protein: CATHGRTGILGSGANVLTF.

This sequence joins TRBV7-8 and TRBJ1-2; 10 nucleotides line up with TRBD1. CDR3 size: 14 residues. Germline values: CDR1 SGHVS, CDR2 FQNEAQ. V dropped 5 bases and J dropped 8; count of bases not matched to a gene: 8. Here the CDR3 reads CASSRGTGERGYTF. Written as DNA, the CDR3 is TGTGCCAGCAGCCGAGGGACAGGGGAAAGGGGCTACACCTTC.

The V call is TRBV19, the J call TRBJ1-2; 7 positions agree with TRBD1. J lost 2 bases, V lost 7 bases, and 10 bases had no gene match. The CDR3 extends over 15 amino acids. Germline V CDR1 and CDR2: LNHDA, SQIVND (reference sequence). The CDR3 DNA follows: TGTGCCAGTAACCAACCGGGACAGAAGAACTATGGCTACACCTTC. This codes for CASNQPGQKNYGYTF.

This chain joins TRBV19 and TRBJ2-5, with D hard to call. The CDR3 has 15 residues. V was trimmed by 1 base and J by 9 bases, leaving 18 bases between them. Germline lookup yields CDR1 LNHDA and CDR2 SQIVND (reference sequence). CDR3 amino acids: CASSIVSSTPMSQYF. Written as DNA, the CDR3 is TGTGCCAGTAGTATAGTTTCAAGTACACCCATGTCCCAGTACTTC.

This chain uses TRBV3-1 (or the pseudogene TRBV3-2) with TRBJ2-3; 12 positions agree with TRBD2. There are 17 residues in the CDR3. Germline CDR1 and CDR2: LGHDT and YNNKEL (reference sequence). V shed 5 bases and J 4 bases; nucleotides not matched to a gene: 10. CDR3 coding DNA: TGTGCCAGCAGCTTCCTAGCGGGAGGGCCTTGGTCAGATACGCAGTATTTT. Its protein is CASSFLAGGPWSDTQYF.

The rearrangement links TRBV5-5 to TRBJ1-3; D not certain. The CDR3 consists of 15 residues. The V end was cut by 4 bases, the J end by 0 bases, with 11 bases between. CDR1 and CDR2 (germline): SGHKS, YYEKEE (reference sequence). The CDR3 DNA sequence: TGTGCCAGCAGCCCGGTGGGCCCCTCTGGAAACACCATATATTTT. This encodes CASSPVGPSGNTIYF.

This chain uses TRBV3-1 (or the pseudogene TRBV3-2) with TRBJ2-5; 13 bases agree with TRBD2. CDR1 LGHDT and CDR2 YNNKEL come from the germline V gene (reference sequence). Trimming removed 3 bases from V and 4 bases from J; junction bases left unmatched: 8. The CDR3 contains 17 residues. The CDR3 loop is CASSQWGTSGEGETQYF. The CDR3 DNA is TGTGCCAGCAGCCAGTGGGGGACTAGCGGGGAGGGAGAGACCCAGTACTTC.

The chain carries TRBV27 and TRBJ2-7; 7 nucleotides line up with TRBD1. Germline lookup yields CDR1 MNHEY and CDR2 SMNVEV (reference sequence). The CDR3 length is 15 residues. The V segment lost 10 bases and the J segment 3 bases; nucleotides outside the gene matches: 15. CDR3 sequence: CATLPRTGDGYEQYF. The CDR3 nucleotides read TGTGCCACCCTCCCACGTACAGGGGATGGCTACGAGCAGTACTTC.

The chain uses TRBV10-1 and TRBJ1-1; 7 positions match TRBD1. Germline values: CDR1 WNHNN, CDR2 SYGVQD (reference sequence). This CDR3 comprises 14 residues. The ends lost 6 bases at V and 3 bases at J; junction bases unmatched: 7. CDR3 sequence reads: CASSHRDSYTEAFF. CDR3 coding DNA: TGCGCCAGCAGCCACCGGGACAGTTACACTGAAGCTTTCTTT.

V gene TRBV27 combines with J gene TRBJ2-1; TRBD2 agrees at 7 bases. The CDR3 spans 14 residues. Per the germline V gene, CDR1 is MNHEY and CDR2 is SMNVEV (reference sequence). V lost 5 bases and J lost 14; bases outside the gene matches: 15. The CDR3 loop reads CASSRPGGGSSEFF. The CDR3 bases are TGTGCCAGCAGTCGTCCGGGGGGAGGGTCTAGTGAGTTCTTC.

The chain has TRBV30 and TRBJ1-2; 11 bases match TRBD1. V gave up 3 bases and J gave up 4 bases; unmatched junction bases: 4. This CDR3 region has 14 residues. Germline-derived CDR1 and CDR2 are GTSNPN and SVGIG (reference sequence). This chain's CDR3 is CAWSGTGGVYGYTF. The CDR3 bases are TGTGCCTGGAGCGGGACAGGGGGAGTCTATGGCTACACCTTC.

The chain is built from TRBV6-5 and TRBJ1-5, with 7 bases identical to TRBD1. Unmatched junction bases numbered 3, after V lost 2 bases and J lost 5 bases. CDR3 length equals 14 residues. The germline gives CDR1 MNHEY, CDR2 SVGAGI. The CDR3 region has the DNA TGTGCCAGCAGTTACAGGGGGCCTGATCAGCCCCAGCATTTT. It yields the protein CASSYRGPDQPQHF.

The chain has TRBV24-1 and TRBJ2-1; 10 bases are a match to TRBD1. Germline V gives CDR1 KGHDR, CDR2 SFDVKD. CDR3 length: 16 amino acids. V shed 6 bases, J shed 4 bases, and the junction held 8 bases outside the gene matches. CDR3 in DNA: TGTGCCACCAGTCCGACCGACAGGGGGCCATACAATGAGCAGTTCTTC. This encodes CATSPTDRGPYNEQFF.

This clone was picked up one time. The CDR3 sequence: CASSDRSTNEKLFF. The CDR3 DNA follows: TGTGCCAGCAGCGACAGGTCTACTAATGAAAAACTGTTTTTT. The chain carries TRBV6-5 and TRBJ1-4; tentative D call: TRBD1 (6 bases). Germline lookup yields CDR1 MNHEY and CDR2 SVGAGI. V lost 6 bases, J lost 2 bases, and 10 bases lay in between. CDR3 length: 14 residues.

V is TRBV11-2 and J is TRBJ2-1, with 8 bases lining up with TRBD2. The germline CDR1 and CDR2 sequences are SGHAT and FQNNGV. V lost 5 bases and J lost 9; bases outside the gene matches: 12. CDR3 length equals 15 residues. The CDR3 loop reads CASSLNPAGEGEQFF. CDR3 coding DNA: TGTGCCAGCAGCCTAAACCCAGCGGGAGAGGGTGAGCAGTTCTTC.